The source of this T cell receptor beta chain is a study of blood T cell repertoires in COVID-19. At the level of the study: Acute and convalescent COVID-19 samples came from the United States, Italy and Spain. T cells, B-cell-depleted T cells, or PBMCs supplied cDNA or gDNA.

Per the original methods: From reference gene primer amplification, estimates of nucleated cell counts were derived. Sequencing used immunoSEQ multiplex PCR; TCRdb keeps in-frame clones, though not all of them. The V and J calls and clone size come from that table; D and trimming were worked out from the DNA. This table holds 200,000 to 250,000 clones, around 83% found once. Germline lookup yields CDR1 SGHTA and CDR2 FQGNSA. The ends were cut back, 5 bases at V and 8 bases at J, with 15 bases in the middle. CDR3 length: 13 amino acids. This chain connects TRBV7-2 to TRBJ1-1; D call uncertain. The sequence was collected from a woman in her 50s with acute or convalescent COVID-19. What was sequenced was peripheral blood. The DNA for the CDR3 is TGTGCCAGCAGCCCTGTGGCGGGCCGGGAAGCTTTCTTT. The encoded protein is CASSPVAGREAFF.